The following is a T cell receptor beta chain sequence with its context. The data are from a study of blood T cell repertoires in COVID-19. Germline CDR1 and CDR2: SNHLY and FYNNEI. The CDR3 contains 14 residues. V shed 5 bases and J shed 7 bases, with 14 bases lying between them. Measured with immunoSEQ multiplex PCR; TCRdb has only the in-frame clones, and not every one. The sample shows about 120,000 clones, roughly 69% of them seen only once. The rearrangement uses TRBV2 and TRBJ1-4; unclear D gene. The source material was peripheral blood. The clonotype originates from a woman in her 70s with acute or convalescent COVID-19. CDR3 coding DNA: TGTGCCAGCAGTTCCAAAGGCTGGAGTGAAAAACTGTTTTTT. Translation: CASSSKGWSEKLFF. The full variable domain, with the rest looked up from reference TRBV2 and TRBJ1-4, is EPEVTQTPSHQVTQMGQEVILRCVPISNHLYFYWYRQILGQKVEFLVSFYNNEISEKSEIFDDQFSVERPDGSNFTLKIRSTKLEDSAMYFCASSSKGWSEKLFFGSGTQLSVL.